This entry features one TCR beta chain sequence. Its antigen is currently unknown. The source of the sample is a study of blood T cells in healthy people across ages. The study, taken as a whole, reports: There was a strong correlation between TCR beta diversity and naive T cell percentage.

With V trimmed by 6 bases and J by 0 bases, 3 bases remained unmatched. CDR3 length: 13 residues. Germline lookup yields CDR1 SGHRS and CDR2 YFSETQ. Primed by a sample-barcoded 5' primer and a J-beta primer mix, a second PCR proceeded for about 6 to 11 cycles. A 12-random-nucleotide template-switch adaptor tagged each cDNA molecule. TCRdb recomputed calls from the 5' RACE reads with MiXCR, one row per CDR3 protein. The sample consists of more than 650,000 distinct CDR3 sequences, approximately 22% of them appearing once. The sequenced sample consisted of blood. The chain links TRBV5-1 to TRBJ2-7; TRBD1 matches 7 bases. The clonotype was recovered from a man aged 65-85 years in good health. The CDR3 DNA sequence: TGCGCCAGCACCACAGGGGACTCCTACGAGCAGTACTTC. It specifies CASTTGDSYEQYF.